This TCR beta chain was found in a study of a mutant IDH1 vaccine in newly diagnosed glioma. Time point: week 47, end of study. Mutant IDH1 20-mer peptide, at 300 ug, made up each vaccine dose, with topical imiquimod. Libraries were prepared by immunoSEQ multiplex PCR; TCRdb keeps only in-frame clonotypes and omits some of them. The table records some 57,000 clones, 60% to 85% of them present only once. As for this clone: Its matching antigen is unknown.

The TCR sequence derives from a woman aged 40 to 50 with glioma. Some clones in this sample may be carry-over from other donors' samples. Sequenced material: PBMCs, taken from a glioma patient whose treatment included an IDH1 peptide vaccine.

This CDR3 is CACDPDRGEQYF. The CDR3 bases are TGTGCCTGTGACCCCGATAGAGGCGAGCAGTACTTC. This chain connects TRBV30 to TRBJ2-7; D gene uncertain. CDR3 size: 12 residues. CDR1 is GTSNPN, CDR2 SVGIG, per germline (reference sequence). The V end was cut by 6 bases, the J end by 6 bases, with 15 bases between.